Sequencing of this T cell receptor beta chain was carried out in a study of graft-versus-host responses after intestinal transplantation (dated by TCRdb to 2020 to 2022). Context from the whole study: Recipients received multivisceral, liver-intestinal, or isolated intestinal transplants. Anti-thymocyte globulin induction was given to all recipients, followed by maintenance tacrolimus and steroids for approximately 3 years. Bulk TCR-beta CDR3 sequencing was used to track graft-versus-host and host-versus-graft alloreactive T cell clones in the graft, circulation and bone marrow after intestinal transplantation. Alloreactive clones were identified by sequencing pre-transplant mixed lymphocyte reaction products and comparing them with unstimulated pre-transplant donor and recipient T cells. The cohort enrolled 20 to 25 intestinal transplant recipients including one retransplant, and a few patients lacking pretransplant specimens were excluded. A peak of at least 4% donor T cells among recipient peripheral blood mononuclear cells was the definition used for donor T cell macrochimerism. Rather than being sequenced by the commercial service, samples from a few later patients were sequenced in-house on an Illumina MiSeq and processed with MiXCR. The research as a whole found: Conclusions were limited by the relatively low number and heterogeneity of intestinal transplant patients. GvH clones were detected in recipient bone marrow, and some of these GvH clones were observed earlier in ileal mucosa or blood, consistent with an intestinal mucosal origin. High GvH to HvG T cell clonal ratios were observed in the allografts of patients with donor T cell macrochimerism. Early after transplant, peak levels of circulating GvH clones were found to be associated with declines in HvG clones.

Taken with the paper, the label for time point translates to: cells obtained before transplantation from donor or recipient. CD3+CD4+ and CD3+CD8+ populations were FACS-sorted from unstimulated pre-transplant donor and recipient cells taken from spleen or lymph nodes. Library generation was performed with the immunoSEQ multiplex PCR assay. In most patients, genomic DNA was isolated using the Qiagen DNeasy Blood and Tissue Kit and sent frozen to Adaptive Biotechnologies for TCR sequencing. High-throughput TCR-beta CDR3 sequencing of genomic DNA from most patients was performed by Adaptive Biotechnologies. The published analysis was carried out like this. Adaptive's ImmunoSEQ software supplied the TCR sequencing data for around 17 patients, while MiXCR and VDJtools were used to process a few other patients. To correct CD4 versus CD8 sorting errors, sequences present in both subsets at a frequency ratio below 5:1 were removed. Because the origin of CDR3 nucleotide sequences shared between donor and recipient could not be assigned, those sequences were removed. To count as alloreactive, a clone needed at least 2-fold expansion over unstimulated cells and a minimum CFSE-low frequency of 0.002% (template counts) or 0.001% (read counts). Mappable clones were those detected in sequenced pre-transplant spleen, lymph node, or MLR CFSE-low populations of the donor or recipient. The cumulative frequency of alloreactive clones was calculated as a percentage of all sequences, weighted by copy number. Imported from immuneACCESS, the table was reduced by TCRdb to in-frame sequences with V and J called. These copies leave out some clones; in studies compared against another copy, an unresolved V gene accounts for under half, and the cause of the remainder is not known. That table supplies the V and J calls and clone size; D and trimming were determined from the DNA. The sample has about 130,000 clones on record, roughly 91% of them singletons. The biggest ten clones account for approximately 0.2% of the sample.

This clone was detected only once. The antigen this receptor binds is unknown. One junction end disagrees with the germline gene, perhaps due to a read error. CDR3 length: 17 amino acids, cysteine to phenylalanine. Of all the DNA, just the CDR3 is kept, 51 bases in frame from base 1. Based on the germline V gene, the CDR1 and CDR2 sequences are SGHRS and YFSETQ. The rearrangement joined TRBV5-1 to TRBJ2-5, and 11 bases in between align with TRBD2. Near its end, the DNA agrees better with TRBJ2-7, so the J call may be wrong. This specimen consisted of unstimulated CD4+ T cells sorted from spleen or lymph node cells, obtained before intestinal transplant. This receptor was identified in a human donor who received an intestinal transplant. CDR3 region: CASRLDIAGGNSYEQYF. The nucleotides are TGCGCCAGCAGATTGGACATAGCGGGAGGGAACTCCTACGAGCAGTACTTC.